This section outlines one TCR beta chain sequence together with its context. What it binds is unknown. This sample was included in a study of graft-versus-host responses after intestinal transplantation. Study background: Induction with anti-thymocyte globulin, then tacrolimus and steroids for about 3 years, was given to all recipients.

The CDR3 runs 16 residues. V dropped 6 bases and J dropped 7; count of bases not matched to a gene: 12. The germline V gene has CDR1 SNHLY and CDR2 FYNNEI. Assay: immunoSEQ multiplex PCR; the TCRdb copy retains only in-frame clones and omits some. This sample yields about 110,000 clones, of which approximately 92% are seen a single time; about 0.25% belongs to the top ten. Study-wide findings and caveats: Allografts of one patient group, those with graft-donor T cell macrochimerism, had high graft-versus-host to host-versus-graft clonal ratios. Some GvH clones were seen earlier in gut or blood, suggesting intestinal origin.

The material sequenced was unstimulated CD4+ T cells sorted from spleen or lymph node cells, taken before transplant. The chain recombines TRBV2 with TRBJ2-1; 10 bases are shared with TRBD2. The TCR comes from a human donor who was the organ donor for an intestinal transplant. This CDR3 reads CASRESPGLARNEQFF. DNA of the CDR3: TGTGCCAGCAGGGAGTCACCGGGACTAGCGAGGAATGAGCAGTTCTTC.